This TCR beta chain was obtained from a study of technical replicates of blood from several donors. TCRdb's table, derived via immunoSEQ multiplex PCR, lists solely in-frame clones and lacks some. Found here are roughly 50,000 clones, around 95% of them singletons; the top ten hold around 4%. This CDR3 comprises 15 residues. Per the germline V gene, CDR1 is MDHEN and CDR2 is SYDVKM. The V end was cut by 5 bases, the J end by 15 bases, with 26 bases between. The sequencing sample was made of PBMCs. This clonotype was sampled from a human donor in good health. Some clones in this sample may be carry-over from other donors' samples. The chain has TRBV28 and TRBJ1-5; tentatively, D is TRBD1 (6 bases). CDR3 sequence: CASSPPRQETQIGHF. CDR3 bases: TGTGCCAGCAGTCCACCCCGACAGGAGACTCAGATCGGGCATTTT.